Described below is a single T cell receptor (beta chain) sequence and its context. The method was immunoSEQ multiplex PCR; TCRdb's version includes in-frame clones alone and lacks a portion of them. The sample holds more than 110,000 clones, 88% seen once. These data are taken from a study of control samples from healthy donors and cancer patients. The clonotype originates from a woman in her 30s in good health. Specimen: blood.

The CDR3 region is CASSPRAGQGNIQYF. The CDR3 nucleotides are TGCGCCAGCAGCCCTAGGGCAGGGCAGGGAAACATTCAGTACTTC. This chain joins TRBV5-1 and TRBJ2-4; D is possibly TRBD1 (5 bases). The germline V and J ends were trimmed by 4 bases and 6 bases, with 17 bases remaining between them. The germline gives CDR1 SGHRS, CDR2 YFSETQ. This CDR3 comprises 15 residues. Looking up the rest from reference TRBV5-1 and TRBJ2-4 gives the full variable domain: KAGVTQTPRYLIKTRGQQVTLSCSPISGHRSVSWYQQTPGQGLQFLFEYFSETQRNKGNFPGRFSGRQFSNSRSEMNVSTLELGDSALYLCASSPRAGQGNIQYFGAGTRLSVL.